This is a list of T cell receptor beta chains from one sample in a study of T cells after yellow fever vaccination. TCRdb re-analysed the 5' RACE reads in MiXCR, keeping a single row per CDR3 protein. The data show 180,000 or so distinct CDR3 sequences, with roughly 9.6% seen just once and 36% held by the top ten. Specimen: CD8+ T cells sorted from PBMCs, collected 15 days after the yellow fever booster vaccination. Source of these receptors: a man younger than 35 who received the YFV17D yellow fever vaccine. Each CDR3 is given with its conserved first and last residue. D genes are given only for firm matches. Only part of the rows carry a size: once, few, many, or a class if the clone is expanded.

J gene | V gene | D gene | clone size | CDR3 protein | CDR3 DNA
TRBJ1-2 | TRBV4-3 | - | - | CASSQDRADRYGYTF | TGCGCCAGCAGCCAAGATCGGGCGGACCGCTATGGCTACACCTTC
TRBJ1-2 | TRBV12-3/TRBV12-4 | TRBD1 | - | CASSLGTAAGYTF | TGTGCCAGCAGTTTGGGGACAGCTGCTGGCTACACCTTC
TRBJ1-2 | TRBV4-1 | TRBD1 | - | CASSQPMDREGGYTF | TGCGCCAGCAGCCAACCAATGGACAGGGAGGGTGGCTACACCTTC
TRBJ2-7 | TRBV12-3/TRBV12-4 | - | few | CASSQGPTHYEQYF | TGTGCCAGCAGTCAGGGACCGACCCACTACGAGCAGTACTTC
TRBJ1-1 | TRBV28 | - | few | CASRHWTGMNTEAFF | TGTGCCAGCAGACACTGGACGGGGATGAACACTGAAGCTTTCTTT
TRBJ1-1 | TRBV4-2 | TRBD1 | - | CASSRDRGTFTEAFF | TGTGCCAGCAGCCGGGACAGGGGGACCTTTACTGAAGCTTTCTTT
TRBJ1-1 | TRBV25-1 | - | few | CASSINQGGLTEAFF | TGTGCCAGCAGTATCAACCAGGGTGGCCTTACTGAAGCTTTCTTT
TRBJ2-7 | TRBV5-6 | - | few | CASESGSRGYEQYF | TGTGCCAGCGAATCGGGCTCACGGGGATACGAGCAGTACTTC
TRBJ1-6 | TRBV12-3/TRBV12-4 | - | few | CASSLGWGLKDSPLHF | TGTGCCAGCAGTTTAGGTTGGGGGCTTAAGGATTCACCCCTCCACTTT
TRBJ2-7 | TRBV12-3/TRBV12-4 | TRBD1 | few | CASSLATGSEQYF | TGTGCCAGCAGTTTGGCGACAGGGAGCGAGCAGTACTTC
TRBJ2-1 | TRBV23-1 | - | - | CASSQEEGRNSYNEQFF | TGCGCCAGCAGTCAAGAGGAGGGTAGGAACTCCTACAATGAGCAGTTCTTC
TRBJ2-1 | TRBV12-3/TRBV12-4 | TRBD2 | - | CASTSGLAGKWTNEQFF | TGTGCCAGCACCTCGGGACTAGCGGGGAAGTGGACGAATGAGCAGTTCTTC
TRBJ2-1 | TRBV4-2 | - | many | CASSQDHIDSYNEQFF | TGTGCCAGCAGCCAAGATCACATCGACTCCTACAATGAGCAGTTCTTC
TRBJ2-5 | TRBV6-2/TRBV6-3 | - | - | CASSYDRETQYF | TGTGCCAGCAGTTACGACAGAGAGACCCAGTACTTC
TRBJ1-4 | TRBV25-1 | - | - | CASSEWGRSNEKLFF | TGTGCCAGCAGTGAATGGGGGAGGAGTAATGAAAAACTGTTTTTT
TRBJ1-6 | TRBV6-5 | - | - | CASSYGLGTIINSPLHF | TGTGCCAGCAGTTACGGGTTGGGGACTATAATCAATTCACCCCTCCACTTT
TRBJ2-2 | TRBV3-1 | - | many | CASSQDLGNTGELFF | TGTGCCAGCAGCCAAGATCTGGGGAACACCGGGGAGCTGTTTTTT
TRBJ2-5 | TRBV9 | TRBD2 | - | CASSGGLAGDLETQYF | TGTGCCAGCAGCGGGGGACTAGCGGGGGACCTGGAGACCCAGTACTTC
TRBJ2-1 | TRBV5-1 | TRBD1 | - | CASSSETGLGNEQFF | TGCGCCAGCAGCTCAGAGACAGGGTTGGGCAATGAGCAGTTCTTC
TRBJ2-7 | TRBV21-1 | - | many | CASSNGGQGRNEQYF | TGTGCCAGCAGCAATGGAGGACAGGGGAGGAACGAGCAGTACTTC
TRBJ1-1 | TRBV4-2 | TRBD1 | few | CASSQDGVTGDTEAFF | TGTGCCAGCAGCCAAGATGGGGTAACAGGGGACACTGAAGCTTTCTTT
TRBJ2-3 | TRBV5-6 | TRBD1 | few | CASSLEAGGGTDTQYF | TGTGCCAGCAGCTTGGAGGCAGGGGGAGGCACAGATACGCAGTATTTT
TRBJ2-5 | TRBV12-3/TRBV12-4 | TRBD2 | - | CASSSSSGGAETQYF | TGTGCCAGCAGTTCATCTAGCGGGGGGGCCGAGACCCAGTACTTC
TRBJ2-3 | TRBV7-7 | - | - | CASSLGDAEQNTQYF | TGTGCCAGCAGCTTAGGGGACGCAGAGCAAAATACGCAGTATTTT
TRBJ2-1 | TRBV7-8 | TRBD2 | - | CASSLAPSGDLQFF | TGTGCCAGCAGCTTAGCCCCTAGCGGGGACTTACAGTTCTTC
TRBJ1-2 | TRBV15 | TRBD1 | few | CATSRAVRQGSGYTF | TGTGCCACCAGCAGAGCTGTCCGACAGGGATCCGGCTACACCTTC
TRBJ2-7 | TRBV20-1 | - | few | CSARPQGKALREQYF | TGCAGTGCTAGACCTCAGGGGAAGGCGCTCCGCGAGCAGTACTTC
TRBJ2-3 | TRBV24-1 | TRBD2 | few | CATSLAGATDTQYF | TGTGCCACCAGTCTAGCGGGGGCCACAGATACGCAGTATTTT
TRBJ1-1 | TRBV5-8 | - | - | CASWGPAGTNTEAFF | TGTGCCAGCTGGGGGCCGGCAGGTACCAACACTGAAGCTTTCTTT